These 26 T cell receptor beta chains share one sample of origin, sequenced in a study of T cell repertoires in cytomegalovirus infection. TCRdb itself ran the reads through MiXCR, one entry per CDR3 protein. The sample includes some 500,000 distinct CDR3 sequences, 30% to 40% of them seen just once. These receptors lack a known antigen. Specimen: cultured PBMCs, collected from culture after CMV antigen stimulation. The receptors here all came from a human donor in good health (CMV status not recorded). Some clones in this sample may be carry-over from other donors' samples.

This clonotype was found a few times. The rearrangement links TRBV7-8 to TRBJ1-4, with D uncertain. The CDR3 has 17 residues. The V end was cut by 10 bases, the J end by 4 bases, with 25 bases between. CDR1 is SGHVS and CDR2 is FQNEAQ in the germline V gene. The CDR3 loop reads CATLGRPDRNLNEKLFF. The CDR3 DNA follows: TGTGCCACTCTGGGCAGGCCGGACCGGAACCTTAATGAAAAACTGTTTTTT. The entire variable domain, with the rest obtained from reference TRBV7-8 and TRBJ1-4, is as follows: GAGVSQSPRYKVAKRGQDVALRCDPISGHVSLFWYQQALGQGPEFLTYFQNEAQLDKSGLPSDRFFAERPEGSVSTLKIQRTQQEDSAVYLCATLGRPDRNLNEKLFFGSGTQLSVL.

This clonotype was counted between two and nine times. CDR3: CASSLGPAAYNEQFF. In DNA, the CDR3 is TGTGCCAGCAGTTTAGGGCCAGCGGCCTACAATGAGCAGTTCTTC. The chain recombines TRBV27 with TRBJ2-1; the D gene is possibly TRBD2 (5 bases). This CDR3 is built from 15 residues. Trimming cost V 2 bases and J 2 bases, with 10 bases left between them. The V gene's germline CDR1 is MNHEY and CDR2 SMNVEV (reference sequence).

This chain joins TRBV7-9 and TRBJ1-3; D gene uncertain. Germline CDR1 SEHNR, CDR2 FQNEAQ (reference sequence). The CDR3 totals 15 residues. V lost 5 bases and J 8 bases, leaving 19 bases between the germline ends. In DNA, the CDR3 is TGTGCCAGCAGCCCTCGGGCCCTTCCGAAGGACACCATATATTTT. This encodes CASSPRALPKDTIYF.

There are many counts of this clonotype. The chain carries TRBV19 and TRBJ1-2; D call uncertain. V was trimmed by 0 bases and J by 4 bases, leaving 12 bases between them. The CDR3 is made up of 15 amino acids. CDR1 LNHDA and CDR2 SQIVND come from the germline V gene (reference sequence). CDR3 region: CASSIDPGLSYGYTF. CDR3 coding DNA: TGTGCCAGTAGTATAGATCCAGGCCTCAGCTATGGCTACACCTTC.

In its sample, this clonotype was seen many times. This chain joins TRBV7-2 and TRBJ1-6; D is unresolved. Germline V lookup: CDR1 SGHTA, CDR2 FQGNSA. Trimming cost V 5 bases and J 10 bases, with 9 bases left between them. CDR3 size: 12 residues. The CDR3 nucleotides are TGTGCCAGCAGCCCCCCCACGTCACCCCTCCACTTT. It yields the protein CASSPPTSPLHF.

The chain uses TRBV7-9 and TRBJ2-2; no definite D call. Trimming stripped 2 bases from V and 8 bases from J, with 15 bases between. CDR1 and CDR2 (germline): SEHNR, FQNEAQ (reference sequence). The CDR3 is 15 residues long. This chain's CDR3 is CASSLKLELPGELFF. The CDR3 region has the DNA TGTGCCAGCAGCTTAAAGTTGGAATTGCCGGGGGAGCTGTTTTTT.

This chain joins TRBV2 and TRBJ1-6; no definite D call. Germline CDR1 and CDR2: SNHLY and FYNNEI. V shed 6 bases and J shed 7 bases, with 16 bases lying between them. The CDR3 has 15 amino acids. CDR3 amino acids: CASSASVGWNSPLHF. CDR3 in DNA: TGTGCCAGCAGCGCTTCAGTTGGGTGGAATTCACCCCTCCACTTT.

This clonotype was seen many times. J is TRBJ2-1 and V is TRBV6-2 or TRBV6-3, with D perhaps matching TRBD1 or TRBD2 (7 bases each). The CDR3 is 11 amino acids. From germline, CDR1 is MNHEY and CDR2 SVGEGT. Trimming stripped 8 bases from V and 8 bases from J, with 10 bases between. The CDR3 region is CASQGGHEQFF. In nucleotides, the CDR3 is TGTGCCAGCCAGGGGGGGCATGAGCAGTTCTTC.

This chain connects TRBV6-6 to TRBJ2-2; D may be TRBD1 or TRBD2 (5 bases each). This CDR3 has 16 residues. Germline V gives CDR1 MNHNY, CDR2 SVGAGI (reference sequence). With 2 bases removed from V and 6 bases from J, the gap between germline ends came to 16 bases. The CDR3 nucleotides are TGTGCCAGCAGTTACGCTCCACAGGAGAGGGCCGGGGAGCTGTTTTTT. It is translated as CASSYAPQERAGELFF.

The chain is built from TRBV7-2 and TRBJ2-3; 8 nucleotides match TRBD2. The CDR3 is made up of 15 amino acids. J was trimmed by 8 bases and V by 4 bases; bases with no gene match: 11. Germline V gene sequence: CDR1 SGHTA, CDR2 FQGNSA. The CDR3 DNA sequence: TGTGCCAGCAGCTCGAATCCCGGGACTAGAGCTACGCAGTATTTT. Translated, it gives CASSSNPGTRATQYF.

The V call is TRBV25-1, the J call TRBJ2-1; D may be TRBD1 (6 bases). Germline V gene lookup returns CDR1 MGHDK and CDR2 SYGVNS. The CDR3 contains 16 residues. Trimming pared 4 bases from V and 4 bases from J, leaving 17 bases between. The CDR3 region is CASSGSRMRGYNEQFF. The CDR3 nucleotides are TGTGCCAGCAGTGGATCTAGGATGAGGGGGTACAATGAGCAGTTCTTC.

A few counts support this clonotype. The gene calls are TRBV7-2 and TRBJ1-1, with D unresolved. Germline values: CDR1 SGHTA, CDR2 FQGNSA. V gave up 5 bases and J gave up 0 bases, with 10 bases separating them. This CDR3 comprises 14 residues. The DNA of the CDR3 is TGTGCCAGCAGCGCCGGACTCCTGAACACTGAAGCTTTCTTT. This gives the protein CASSAGLLNTEAFF.

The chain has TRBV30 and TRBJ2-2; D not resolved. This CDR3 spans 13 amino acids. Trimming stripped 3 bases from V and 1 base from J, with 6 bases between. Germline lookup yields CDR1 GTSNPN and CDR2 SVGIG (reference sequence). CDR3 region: CAWRFGNTGELFF. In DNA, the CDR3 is TGTGCCTGGAGGTTCGGGAACACCGGGGAGCTGTTTTTT.

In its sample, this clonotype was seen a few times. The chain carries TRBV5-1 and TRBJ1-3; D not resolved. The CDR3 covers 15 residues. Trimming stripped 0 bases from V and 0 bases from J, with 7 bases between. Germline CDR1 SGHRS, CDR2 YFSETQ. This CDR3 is CASSLGAASGNTIYF. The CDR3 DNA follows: TGCGCCAGCAGCTTGGGAGCGGCCTCTGGAAACACCATATATTTT. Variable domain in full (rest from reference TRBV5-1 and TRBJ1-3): KAGVTQTPRYLIKTRGQQVTLSCSPISGHRSVSWYQQTPGQGLQFLFEYFSETQRNKGNFPGRFSGRQFSNSRSEMNVSTLELGDSALYLCASSLGAASGNTIYFGEGSWLTVV.

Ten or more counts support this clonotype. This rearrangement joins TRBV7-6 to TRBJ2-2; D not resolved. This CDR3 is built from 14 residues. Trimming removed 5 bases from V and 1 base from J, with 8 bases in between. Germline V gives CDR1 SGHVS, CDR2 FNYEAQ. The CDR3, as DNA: TGTGCCAGCAGCCCCTCTGGGAACACCGGGGAGCTGTTTTTT. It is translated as CASSPSGNTGELFF.

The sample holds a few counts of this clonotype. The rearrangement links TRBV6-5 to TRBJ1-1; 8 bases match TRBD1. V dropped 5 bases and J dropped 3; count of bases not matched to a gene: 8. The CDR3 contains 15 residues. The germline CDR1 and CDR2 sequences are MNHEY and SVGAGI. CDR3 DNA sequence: TGTGCCAGCAGTCAAACCAGGGGGCGCGACACTGAAGCTTTCTTT. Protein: CASSQTRGRDTEAFF.

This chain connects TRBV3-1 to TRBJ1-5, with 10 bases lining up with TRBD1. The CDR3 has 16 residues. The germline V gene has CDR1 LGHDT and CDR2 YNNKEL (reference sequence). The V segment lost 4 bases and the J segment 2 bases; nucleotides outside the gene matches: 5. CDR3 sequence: CASSRDRGSGNQPQHF. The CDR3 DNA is TGTGCCAGCAGCCGGGACAGGGGATCGGGCAATCAGCCCCAGCATTTT.

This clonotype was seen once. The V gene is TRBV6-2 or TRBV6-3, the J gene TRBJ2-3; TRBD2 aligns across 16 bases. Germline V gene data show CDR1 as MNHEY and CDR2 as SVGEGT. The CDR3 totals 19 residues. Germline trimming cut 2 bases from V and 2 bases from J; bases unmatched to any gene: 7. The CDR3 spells CASSYVTGTSGRATDTQYF. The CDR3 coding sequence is TGTGCCAGCAGTTACGTCACCGGGACTAGCGGGAGGGCCACAGATACGCAGTATTTT.

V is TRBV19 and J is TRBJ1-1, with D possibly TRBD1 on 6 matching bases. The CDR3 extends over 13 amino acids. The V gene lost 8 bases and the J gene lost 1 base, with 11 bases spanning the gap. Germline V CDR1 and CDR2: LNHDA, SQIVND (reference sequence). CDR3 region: CASRDTPNTEAFF. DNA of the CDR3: TGTGCCAGTCGGGACACCCCGAACACTGAAGCTTTCTTT.

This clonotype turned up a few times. The CDR3 bases are TGTGCCAGTAGTATAGGTGGAGCCACTGAAGCTTTCTTT. This translates into CASSIGGATEAFF. The rearrangement uses TRBV19 and TRBJ1-1; D is undetermined. CDR3 length: 13 amino acids. Looked up from germline, CDR1 is LNHDA and CDR2 is SQIVND (reference sequence). V gave up 1 base and J gave up 4 bases, with 7 bases separating them.

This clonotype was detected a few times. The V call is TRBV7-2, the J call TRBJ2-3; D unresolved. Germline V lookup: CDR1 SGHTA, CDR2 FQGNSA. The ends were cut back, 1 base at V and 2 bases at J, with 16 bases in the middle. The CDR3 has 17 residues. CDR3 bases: TGTGCCAGCAGCTTAGAAGGCCGGATATCTTTCACAGATACGCAGTATTTT. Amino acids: CASSLEGRISFTDTQYF.

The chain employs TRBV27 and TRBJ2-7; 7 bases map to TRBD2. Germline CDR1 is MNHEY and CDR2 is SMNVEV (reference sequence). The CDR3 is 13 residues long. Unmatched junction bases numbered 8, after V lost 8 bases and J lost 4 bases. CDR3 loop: CASASGGGYEQYV. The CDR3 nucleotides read TGTGCCAGCGCCTCGGGGGGTGGGTACGAGCAGTACGTC.

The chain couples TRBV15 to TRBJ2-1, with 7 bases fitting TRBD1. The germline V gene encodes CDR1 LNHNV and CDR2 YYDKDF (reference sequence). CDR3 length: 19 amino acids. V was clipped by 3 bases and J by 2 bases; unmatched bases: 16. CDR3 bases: TGTGCCACCAGCAGGGCCTTTCCCGACAGGGTCAGTCCCTACAATGAGCAGTTCTTC. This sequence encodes CATSRAFPDRVSPYNEQFF.

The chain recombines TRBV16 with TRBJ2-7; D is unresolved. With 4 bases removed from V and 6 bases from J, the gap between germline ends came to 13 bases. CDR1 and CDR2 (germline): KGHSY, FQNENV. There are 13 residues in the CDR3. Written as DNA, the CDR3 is TGTGCCAGCAGCCTTCAAGGTTGGTCCGAGCAGTACGTC. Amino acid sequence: CASSLQGWSEQYV.

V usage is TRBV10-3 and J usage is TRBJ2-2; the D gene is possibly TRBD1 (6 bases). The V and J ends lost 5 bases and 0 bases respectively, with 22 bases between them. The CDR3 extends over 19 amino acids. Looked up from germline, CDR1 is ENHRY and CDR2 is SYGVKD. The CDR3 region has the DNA TGTGCCATCAGTAGGTCCCGGACAGCTTTAGTCGCGAACACCGGGGAGCTGTTTTTT. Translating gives CAISRSRTALVANTGELFF.

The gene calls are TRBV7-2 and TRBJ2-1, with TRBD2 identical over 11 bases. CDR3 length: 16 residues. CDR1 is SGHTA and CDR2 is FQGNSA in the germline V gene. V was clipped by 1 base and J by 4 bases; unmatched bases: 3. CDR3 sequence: CASSLGGTSGYNEQFF. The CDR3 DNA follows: TGTGCCAGCAGCTTAGGGGGGACTAGCGGTTACAATGAGCAGTTCTTC.